Detailed here is one TCR beta chain. Its antigen remains unidentified. The sample originates from a study of cytomegalovirus exposure and HLA in healthy donors. Study results and limitations: One later analysis reportedly identified an Asian-associated ancestry cluster that showed fewer N-insertions than the approximately 700-donor mean. In a later analysis, HLA-C alleles had the fewest associated TCRs, DRB1 alleles the most.

The CDR3 consists of 14 residues. Trimming removed 6 bases from V and 0 bases from J, with 12 bases in between. Germline lookup yields CDR1 SGHRS and CDR2 YFSETQ. Use of 60 Vbeta and 13 Jbeta primers characterized the PCR. In the original processing: Roughly 76 million unique TCR beta chains, some 9.9 million of them shared, were counted by a later analysis. The repertoire was sequenced with immunoSEQ multiplex PCR; TCRdb's copy has only in-frame clones and lacks some. V, J and clone size are taken as reported in that table, and D and trimming were inferred from the DNA itself. The sample has fewer than 150,000 clones; around 72% are singletons.

The chain recombines TRBV5-1 with TRBJ1-2, with a weak D call TRBD1 (5 bases). The clonotype comes from a woman aged 40 to 49 in good health and CMV-seropositive. Sequencing input: PBMCs. The CDR3 reads CASTQGDPNYGYTF. The DNA for the CDR3 is TGCGCCAGCACCCAGGGCGACCCTAACTATGGCTACACCTTC.